This entry concerns a single TCR beta chain. Profiled with immunoSEQ multiplex PCR; TCRdb holds only in-frame clones, not every one. The sample lists tens of thousands of clones; 85% were seen once. The CDR3 contains 16 residues. Germline values: CDR1 MGHRA, CDR2 YSYEKL. V was clipped by 4 bases and J by 4 bases, with 19 bases between them. The time point here: pretreatment peripheral blood. The data were taken from a study of PD-L1 blockade in urothelial cancer. This TCR was sampled from a man aged 40-55 years with urothelial cancer. The input for sequencing was PBMCs, taken around atezolizumab (anti-PD-L1) treatment. V gene TRBV4-1 combines with J gene TRBJ1-2; D perhaps matches TRBD1 (5 bases). The CDR3: CASSPAPGDVGYGYTF. The CDR3 bases are TGCGCCAGCAGCCCAGCCCCGGGGGACGTAGGCTATGGCTACACCTTC.